This T cell receptor (beta chain) is from a study of beta chain features in type 1 diabetes. Every isolated RNA sample was fully reverse transcribed, so sequencing captured expressed TCRB transcripts. The data were produced by immunoSEQ multiplex PCR, yet TCRdb's version contains in-frame clones alone and is incomplete. The sample consists of 300,000 to 450,000 clones, about 20% of them appearing once. Unmatched junction bases numbered 7, after V lost 6 bases and J lost 15 bases. Germline values: CDR1 MNHEY, CDR2 SVGAGI. The length of the CDR3 is 13 residues. Purity exceeding 95% was reached by all sorted populations.

Sequenced material: naive CD4+ T cells from blood. The chain links TRBV6-5 to TRBJ2-1, with 14 bases matching TRBD2. This receptor was identified in a woman aged 18-35 years in good health. The CDR3 nucleotides read TGTGCCAGCAGGGGGACTAGCGGGAGCCCCATGTTCTTC. As protein: CASRGTSGSPMFF.